The present T cell receptor beta chain was sequenced within a study of cytomegalovirus exposure and HLA in healthy donors. Study-level points and caveats: The study recorded over 150 TCR beta chains that were cytomegalovirus-associated.

As to this clone: The antigen is unknown. This sample also contains other DNA sequences that code for the same CDR3.

Sequenced by immunoSEQ multiplex PCR; TCRdb stores in-frame clones only, minus some. The data hold 110,000 to 150,000 clones, with over 80% observed a single time. CDR3 length: 14 amino acids. J gave up 3 bases and V 6 bases, and 7 bases lay outside the gene matches. The germline V gene encodes CDR1 MNHEY and CDR2 SVGAGI. The chain has TRBV6-5 and TRBJ1-1; 7 bases match TRBD1. Specimen: PBMCs. The receptor comes from a woman in her twenties or thirties in good health and CMV-seropositive. Here the CDR3 DNA reads TGTGCCAGCAGCCGACAGGGACGGGACACTGAAGCTTTCTTT. As protein: CASSRQGRDTEAFF.